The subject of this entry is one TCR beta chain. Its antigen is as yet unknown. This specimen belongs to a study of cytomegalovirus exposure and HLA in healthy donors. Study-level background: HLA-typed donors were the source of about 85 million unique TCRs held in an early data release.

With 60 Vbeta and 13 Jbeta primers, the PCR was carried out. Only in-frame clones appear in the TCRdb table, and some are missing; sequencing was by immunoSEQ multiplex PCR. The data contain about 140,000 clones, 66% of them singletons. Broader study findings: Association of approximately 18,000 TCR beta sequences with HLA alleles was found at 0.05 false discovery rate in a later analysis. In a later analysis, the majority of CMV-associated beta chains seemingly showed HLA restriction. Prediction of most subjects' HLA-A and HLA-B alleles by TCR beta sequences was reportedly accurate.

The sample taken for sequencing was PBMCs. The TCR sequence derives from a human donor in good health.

The CDR3 sequence is CASSQWGGEETQYF. Here the CDR3 DNA reads TGTGCCAGCAGCCAATGGGGGGGGGAAGAGACCCAGTACTTC. V and J are TRBV11-3 and TRBJ2-5; TRBD2 matches 7 bases. The CDR3 sequence is 14 residues long. Germline assignment: CDR1 SGHNT and CDR2 YENEEA. With 5 bases clipped from V and 3 bases from J, the junction kept 6 bases outside the gene matches. Full variable domain (rest looked up from reference TRBV11-3 and TRBJ2-5): EAGVVQSPRYKIIEKKQPVAFWCNPISGHNTLYWYLQNLGQGPELLIRYENEEAVDDSQLPKDRFSAERLKGVDSTLKIQPAELGDSAVYLCASSQWGGEETQYFGPGTRLLVL.